This T cell receptor (beta chain) comes out of a study of T cell responses to AZD1222 COVID-19 vaccine. The study's findings and limits: When two AZD1222 doses had been given, Spike-specific TCR breadth and depth rose.

This CDR3 is built from 16 residues. The germline V gene encodes CDR1 MGHDK and CDR2 SYGVNS. Trimming removed 0 bases from V and 0 bases from J, with 11 bases in between. Clones were sequenced by immunoSEQ multiplex PCR, and TCRdb holds only the in-frame ones, with some missing. The sample lists some 110,000 clones; 80% to 85% were seen once. On this clone itself: What it binds is unknown.

Material: peripheral blood, obtained on day 0 of AZD1222 vaccination. The receptor was derived from an adult in good health. The chain employs TRBV25-1 and TRBJ2-5; unclear D gene. CDR3 loop: CASSEYRAADQETQYF. CDR3 coding DNA: TGTGCCAGCAGTGAATATAGGGCAGCAGACCAAGAGACCCAGTACTTC.